This entry is about one TCR beta chain. This specimen belongs to a study of identical twins. A template switching step contributed a universal primer site, while unique molecular identifiers were present in the cDNA. TCRdb redid the calling of the 5' RACE reads with MiXCR, one entry per CDR3 protein. The sample consists of around 530,000 distinct CDR3 sequences, 12% to 15% of them appearing once. Trimming removed 2 bases from V and 4 bases from J, with 13 bases in between. The CDR3 is 14 amino acids. CDR1 is SGHDT, CDR2 YYEEEE, per germline. These data were likewise used in another study, on yellow fever vaccine responses in identical twins. From that report: Reported findings indicate that twins' vaccine T cell responses seemed partially convergent, partially personalized.

The genes are TRBV5-6 and TRBJ2-7; D is unclear. Sequenced sample: CD4+ T cells sorted from blood. This receptor was identified in a woman aged 18-29 years in good health. CDR3 region: CASSFGRNEYEQYV. The CDR3 DNA follows: TGTGCCAGCAGCTTTGGACGAAACGAATACGAGCAGTACGTC.